Below, 20 T cell receptor beta chains from the same sample are listed, as sequenced in a study of T-cell memory formation after mild COVID-19. TCRdb re-analysed the 5' RACE reads in MiXCR, keeping a single row per CDR3 protein. Of 150,000 to 200,000 distinct CDR3 sequences listed, roughly 31% are singletons. Source material: PBMCs or a T cell subset sorted from them (not recorded which). Source of these receptors: an adult woman who had mild COVID-19 (a few samples of this study predate the infection). Cell type and time point are not known.

This clonotype turned up a few times. The CDR3 DNA sequence: TGTGCCAGCGGGTTCGGAAACACCATATATTTT. Residues: CASGFGNTIYF. The chain combines TRBV12-3 or TRBV12-4 with TRBJ1-3, with D uncertain. The V end lost 8 bases, the J end lost 4 bases, and 6 bases lay between the germline ends. This CDR3 is 11 amino acids long.

This clonotype was detected a few times. The CDR3 bases are TGTGCCAGCAGCTTGGGACCTGGCAGGCCCGATCAGCCCCAGCATTTT. Translating it yields CASSLGPGRPDQPQHF. The V and J genes are TRBV7-9 and TRBJ1-5; D might be TRBD1 (5 bases). The germline V gene encodes CDR1 SEHNR and CDR2 FQNEAQ (reference sequence). V lost 3 bases and J 5 bases, leaving 17 bases between the germline ends. The CDR3 has 16 residues.

This clonotype came up a few times. The chain recombines TRBV5-5 with TRBJ2-2; either TRBD1 or TRBD2 may fit D (7 bases each). The germline V gene encodes CDR1 SGHKS and CDR2 YYEKEE (reference sequence). The ends were cut back, 3 bases at V and 4 bases at J, with 13 bases in the middle. This CDR3 is built from 15 residues. CDR3 in DNA: TGTGCCAGCAGCTCCGACAGGGAGGGCACCGGGGAGCTGTTTTTT. Amino acids: CASSSDREGTGELFF.

This clonotype was observed a handful of times. The gene calls are TRBV5-1 and TRBJ2-4; TRBD1 might be the D (5 bases). The length of the CDR3 is 14 residues. Germline V gene sequence: CDR1 SGHRS, CDR2 YFSETQ. The V gene lost 0 bases and the J gene lost 1 base, with 5 bases spanning the gap. In DNA form, the CDR3 reads TGCGCCAGCAGCTTGGGACAGGCCAAAAACATTCAGTACTTC. It codes for CASSLGQAKNIQYF.

This chain joins TRBV6-5 and TRBJ1-4, with D uncertain. This CDR3 is 15 amino acids long. CDR1 is MNHEY and CDR2 is SVGAGI in the germline V gene. V shed 0 bases and J shed 6 bases, with 11 bases lying between them. The CDR3 region is CASSYSKTTDEKLFF. CDR3 nucleotides: TGTGCCAGCAGTTACTCGAAAACAACGGATGAAAAACTGTTTTTT.

This clonotype was observed many times. This chain links TRBV6-6 with TRBJ1-4; 7 bases are a match to TRBD1. The germline V gene has CDR1 MNHNY and CDR2 SVGAGI (reference sequence). The length of the CDR3 is 14 residues. V was clipped by 2 bases and J by 8 bases; unmatched bases: 5. Here the CDR3 DNA reads TGTGCCAGCAGTTACGAGGGGGCGCGGGAAAAACTGTTTTTT. Translation gives CASSYEGAREKLFF.

J is TRBJ2-1 and V is TRBV24-1; 10 bases are shared with TRBD1. The CDR3 has 16 residues. CDR1 and CDR2 from the germline V gene are KGHDR and SFDVKD. V lost 0 bases to trimming and J lost 8 bases; unmatched junction nucleotides: 6. The CDR3 here is CATSDLWTGGIDEQFF. CDR3 in DNA: TGTGCCACCAGTGATTTGTGGACAGGGGGTATCGATGAGCAGTTCTTC.

CDR3 DNA: TGCGCCAGCAGCTTACGACAGGGCAGGGGGTATCAGCCCCAGCATTTT. It translates to CASSLRQGRGYQPQHF. The rearrangement joins TRBV4-1 to TRBJ1-5, with 7 bases fitting TRBD1. J lost 5 bases, V lost 5 bases, and 12 bases had no gene match. The CDR3 has 16 amino acids. In germline, CDR1 is MGHRA, CDR2 YSYEKL.

The V and J genes are TRBV6-5 and TRBJ2-7; tentative D call: TRBD1 (6 bases). The CDR3 contains 18 residues. V was cut by 4 bases and J by 0 bases, with 22 bases left in between. Looked up from germline, CDR1 is MNHEY and CDR2 is SVGAGI. The CDR3 loop reads CASSSKYNRVGDSYEQYF. The CDR3 region has the DNA TGTGCCAGCAGTTCCAAATATAACAGGGTTGGAGACTCCTACGAGCAGTACTTC.

The chain couples TRBV4-1 to TRBJ2-5, with 7 bases matching TRBD1. Germline V gene data show CDR1 as MGHRA and CDR2 as YSYEKL. This CDR3 contains 16 residues. Trimming cost V 2 bases and J 3 bases; bases outside gene matches: 9. The CDR3 sequence is CASSQPRQGRKETQYF. The CDR3 bases are TGCGCCAGCAGCCAACCCCGACAGGGCCGAAAAGAGACCCAGTACTTC.

The chain couples TRBV5-1 to TRBJ2-7; 8 bases match TRBD1. The V segment lost 3 bases and the J segment 5 bases; nucleotides outside the gene matches: 13. CDR3 length: 16 residues. Germline-derived CDR1 and CDR2 are SGHRS and YFSETQ. This CDR3 reads CASSYQSAGQGHEQYF. The CDR3 region has the DNA TGCGCCAGCAGCTACCAATCCGCCGGACAGGGCCACGAGCAGTACTTC.

This clonotype was counted once. The chain links TRBV5-1 to TRBJ1-1; TRBD1 matches at 10 bases. The CDR3 has 12 residues. V trimming: 4 bases; J trimming: 10 bases; junction bases outside the gene matches: 4. Germline V gene sequence: CDR1 SGHRS, CDR2 YFSETQ. CDR3 protein: CASSVGQGRAFF. The CDR3 DNA follows: TGCGCCAGCAGCGTGGGACAGGGGCGAGCTTTCTTT.

This chain joins TRBV7-2 and TRBJ1-5; 7 nucleotides match TRBD1. CDR1 and CDR2 from the germline V gene are SGHTA and FQGNSA. V was clipped by 5 bases and J by 2 bases; unmatched bases: 9. The CDR3 loop spans 16 amino acids. The CDR3: CASSAQSGTGNQPQHF. CDR3 DNA: TGTGCCAGCAGCGCCCAGTCCGGGACAGGCAATCAGCCCCAGCATTTT.

This clonotype occurred a few times. The chain is built from TRBV30 and TRBJ2-5; D could derive from TRBD1 or TRBD2 (7 bases each). The length of the CDR3 is 15 residues. V lost 0 bases, J lost 5 bases, and 16 bases lay in between. CDR1 GTSNPN and CDR2 SVGIG come from the germline V gene (reference sequence). CDR3 bases: TGTGCCTGGAGTGTAGCAGCAGGGGGGGCGGAGACCCAGTACTTC. The encoded protein is CAWSVAAGGAETQYF.

The chain employs TRBV12-3 or TRBV12-4 and TRBJ2-7, with unresolved D. CDR3 length: 14 residues. Trimming pared 1 base from V and 2 bases from J, leaving 9 bases between. The CDR3 bases are TGTGCCAGCAGTTTAGGGACCTTCACCTACGAGCAGTACTTC. Protein product: CASSLGTFTYEQYF.

Only a few counts were recorded for this clonotype. The gene calls are TRBV12-3 or TRBV12-4 and TRBJ2-2; 9 nucleotides align to TRBD2. V lost 6 bases to trimming and J lost 4 bases; unmatched junction nucleotides: 12. This CDR3 is 17 amino acids long. The CDR3 DNA follows: TGTGCCAGCAGCCCTAGCGGGACGCGTCTTGGCACCGGGGAGCTGTTTTTT. Amino acids: CASSPSGTRLGTGELFF.

This clonotype was counted between two and nine times. V gene TRBV18 combines with J gene TRBJ2-5, with D maybe TRBD1 (6 bases). This CDR3 comprises 15 residues. V lost 3 bases, J lost 5 bases, and 16 bases lay in between. CDR1 and CDR2 (germline): KGHSH, LQKENI. CDR3 DNA sequence: TGTGCCAGCTCACCCCCGAAACAAAGGGGGGAGACCCAGTACTTC. The encoded protein is CASSPPKQRGETQYF.

This clonotype was detected only a few times. The chain is built from TRBV9 and TRBJ1-2; possibly TRBD1 for D (6 bases). Germline loops: CDR1 SGDLS, CDR2 YYNGEE. This CDR3 has 16 residues. V was cut by 1 base and J by 8 bases, with 21 bases left in between. CDR3 DNA sequence: TGTGCCAGCAGCGTACGGGCAGGGCCCTCAGGGGAAGGCTACACCTTC. Protein: CASSVRAGPSGEGYTF. The complete variable domain, with remaining parts taken from reference TRBV9 and TRBJ1-2, reads DSGVTQTPKHLITATGQRVTLRCSPRSGDLSVYWYQQSLDQGLQFLIQYYNGEERAKGNILERFSAQQFPDLHSELNLSSLELGDSALYFCASSVRAGPSGEGYTFGSGTRLTVV.

This clonotype was picked up a small number of times. The chain has TRBV20-1 and TRBJ1-4; D ambiguous. The CDR3 is 11 amino acids. The germline CDR1 and CDR2 sequences are DFQATT and SNEGSKA (reference sequence). The V end was cut by 3 bases, the J end by 17 bases, with 16 bases between. In nucleotides, the CDR3 is TGCAGTGCTAGTCCAGGAGGTCGTCGCTTTTTT. Amino acid sequence: CSASPGGRRFF.

The chain couples TRBV24-1 to TRBJ1-5, with a tentative D call TRBD1 (5 bases). CDR3 size: 12 residues. Germline V gene sequence: CDR1 KGHDR, CDR2 SFDVKD. Trimming removed 10 bases from V and 7 bases from J, with 13 bases in between. The CDR3 sequence: CATPRGKQPQHF. As DNA, the CDR3 is TGTGCCACGCCTCGGGGGAAGCAGCCCCAGCATTTT.